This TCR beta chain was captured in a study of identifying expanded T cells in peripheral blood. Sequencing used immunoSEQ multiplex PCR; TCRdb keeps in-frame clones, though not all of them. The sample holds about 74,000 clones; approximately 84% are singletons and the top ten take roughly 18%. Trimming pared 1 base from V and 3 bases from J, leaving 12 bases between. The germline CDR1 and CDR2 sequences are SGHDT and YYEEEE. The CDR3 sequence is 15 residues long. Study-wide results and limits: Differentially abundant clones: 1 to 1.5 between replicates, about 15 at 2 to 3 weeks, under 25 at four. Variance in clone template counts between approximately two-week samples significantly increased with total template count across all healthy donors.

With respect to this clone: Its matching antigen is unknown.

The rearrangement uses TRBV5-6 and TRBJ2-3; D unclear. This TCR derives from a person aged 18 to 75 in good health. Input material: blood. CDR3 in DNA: TGTGCCAGCAGCTTGAAGGCCTTGGGGACAGATACGCAGTATTTT. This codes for CASSLKALGTDTQYF. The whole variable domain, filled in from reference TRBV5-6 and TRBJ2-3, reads DAGVTQSPTHLIKTRGQQVTLRCSPKSGHDTVSWYQQALGQGPQFIFQYYEEEERQRGNFPDRFSGHQFPNYSSELNVNALLLGDSALYLCASSLKALGTDTQYFGPGTRLTVL.